This entry lists 6 T cell receptor beta chains sequenced from one sample in a study of T cell responses to AZD1222 COVID-19 vaccine. This table comes from immunoSEQ multiplex PCR, and its TCRdb copy is limited to in-frame clones, with some not included. The data show 100,000 to 130,000 clones, with about 89% seen just once and roughly 6% held by the top ten. The sequences come from peripheral blood, collected 28 days after the second AZD1222 dose. The source is an adult who received the AZD1222 COVID-19 vaccine.

The CDR3 spells CASSRDGAGELFF. CDR3 coding DNA: TGTGCCAGCAGTCGGGATGGAGCAGGGGAGCTGTTTTTT. The V and J genes are TRBV2 and TRBJ2-2, with a weak D call TRBD2 (5 bases). CDR1 and CDR2 (germline): SNHLY, FYNNEI. Trimming stripped 5 bases from V and 8 bases from J, with 12 bases between. There are 13 residues in the CDR3.

This clone was detected only once. This sequence joins TRBV3-1 (or the pseudogene TRBV3-2) and TRBJ1-2, with 7 bases matching TRBD1. The CDR3 consists of 14 residues. With V trimmed by 2 bases and J by 5 bases, 5 bases remained unmatched. Per the germline V gene, CDR1 is LGHDT and CDR2 is YNNKEL (reference sequence). The CDR3 loop reads CASSQKGDSYGYTF. CDR3 bases: TGTGCCAGCAGCCAAAAAGGGGACAGTTATGGCTACACCTTC.

This sequence joins TRBV19 and TRBJ1-5; perhaps TRBD1 as D (6 bases). Germline V lookup: CDR1 LNHDA, CDR2 SQIVND (reference sequence). CDR3 length equals 16 residues. Between the trimmed V and J ends, which lost 3 bases and 0 bases, there was a span of 12 bases. This CDR3 reads CASSITGTYSNQPQHF. In nucleotides, the CDR3 is TGTGCCAGTAGTATTACTGGGACATATAGCAATCAGCCCCAGCATTTT.

The genes are TRBV11-2 and TRBJ2-2; 10 bases are a match to TRBD1. The V gene's germline CDR1 is SGHAT and CDR2 FQNNGV. Trimming took 5 bases from V and 7 from J; bases not matched to a gene: 7. CDR3 size: 15 residues. The CDR3 bases are TGTGCCAGCAGCGTGACAGGGGGCGCGGGCGGGGAGCTGTTTTTT. Translating it yields CASSVTGGAGGELFF.

The rearrangement joins TRBV5-1 to TRBJ1-4; D may be TRBD1 (6 bases). The CDR3 covers 12 residues. Per the germline V gene, CDR1 is SGHRS and CDR2 is YFSETQ. V dropped 5 bases and J dropped 7 bases, with 9 bases sitting between them. The CDR3 bases are TGCGCCAGCAGGGGGGACACTGAAAAACTGTTTTTT. Residues: CASRGDTEKLFF.

This rearrangement joins TRBV19 to TRBJ1-6, with 8 bases matching TRBD1. Germline V gene lookup returns CDR1 LNHDA and CDR2 SQIVND (reference sequence). CDR3 length: 15 residues. After removal of 8 bases from V and 3 bases from J, the junction contained 6 bases not matched to a gene. CDR3 protein: CASLQGAGYNSPLHF. CDR3 bases: TGTGCCAGTCTTCAGGGGGCCGGCTATAATTCACCCCTCCACTTT.